This T cell receptor beta chain was retrieved from a study of OX40 agonist ivuxolimab in advanced cancers. The data were produced by immunoSEQ multiplex PCR, yet TCRdb's version contains in-frame clones alone and is incomplete. The sample includes 69,000 or so clones, over 75% of them seen just once. Per germline, CDR1 SEHNR and CDR2 FQNEAQ (reference sequence). This CDR3 spans 14 amino acids. V gave up 6 bases and J gave up 3 bases; unmatched junction bases: 6. Sequenced here: CD4+ or CD8+ T cells sorted from blood, sampled in a trial of the OX40 agonist ivuxolimab. The sequence derives from an adult with an advanced solid tumor such as melanoma, head and neck, liver or kidney cancer. The chain combines TRBV7-9 with TRBJ2-7; 9 bases line up with TRBD2. The CDR3 DNA reads as TGTGCCAGCAGATCAGCGGGGGGCGGCTACGAGCAGTACTTC. This encodes CASRSAGGGYEQYF.